The T cell receptor (beta chain) described here comes from a study of CD8 T cells in ankylosing spondylitis. Study-wide points: Within ankylosing spondylitis blood, a TCR beta motif made up of eight or nine highly homologous variants appeared to be characteristic.

Trimming removed 4 bases from V and 0 bases from J, with 10 bases in between. The CDR3 contains 14 residues. From germline, CDR1 is DFQATT and CDR2 SNEGSKA (reference sequence). This clonotype turned up a few times. Its target is not known. TCRdb reanalysed the 5' RACE reads using MiXCR and keeps one entry per CDR3 protein. The sample contains around 890,000 distinct CDR3 sequences, 10% to 15% of which appear only once. The receptor was isolated from a male donor with ankylosing spondylitis. The chain uses TRBV20-1 and TRBJ2-1; no reliable D call. The material sequenced was blood, either unsorted or a sorted T cell fraction (not recorded which). The CDR3 is CSAKPASSYNEQFF. CDR3 DNA sequence: TGCAGTGCTAAACCGGCTAGCTCCTACAATGAGCAGTTCTTC.